These 24 T cell receptor beta chains originate from one sample sequenced in a study of cytomegalovirus exposure and HLA in healthy donors (dated by TCRdb to about 2017). Libraries were built with the immunoSEQ multiplex PCR assay. The multiplex PCR relied on a mix of 60 forward primers for TCR Vbeta segments and 13 reverse primers for TCR Jbeta segments. This is the immuneACCESS table as TCRdb keeps it, with only in-frame sequences that have V and J called. A part of the clones is gone; compared with another copy, unresolved V genes explain less than half, and the rest is unexplained. This sample is represented by approximately 30,000 clones; 35% to 55% of them were singletons. The ten largest clones take up less than 2% of the sample. Sequenced: PBMCs. The receptors stem from a woman aged 45-60 years in good health and CMV-seronegative.

This chain connects TRBV7-2 to TRBJ1-5; TRBD1 is a possible D gene (5 bases). The V gene's germline CDR1 is SGHTA and CDR2 FQGNSA. The CDR3 consists of 16 residues. The germline V and J ends were trimmed by 1 base and 3 bases, with 13 bases remaining between them. CDR3 amino acids: CASSLVGSGLNQPQHF. The CDR3 coding sequence is TGTGCCAGCAGCTTAGTAGGGTCAGGGCTCAATCAGCCCCAGCATTTT.

The gene calls are TRBV27 and TRBJ1-4; D gene ambiguous. This CDR3 contains 12 residues. CDR1 MNHEY and CDR2 SMNVEV come from the germline V gene (reference sequence). Trimming took off 6 bases at V and 7 bases at J, with 9 bases between the two ends. In nucleotides, the CDR3 is TGTGCCAGCAGGGGTACGGGTGAAAAACTGTTTTTT. Translated, it gives CASRGTGEKLFF.

This clone was detected a few times. This chain links TRBV5-1 with TRBJ2-1, with 7 bases that match TRBD1. Germline lookup yields CDR1 SGHRS and CDR2 YFSETQ. This CDR3 is 13 amino acids long. V was clipped by 5 bases and J by 3 bases; unmatched bases: 2. In nucleotides, the CDR3 is TGCGCCAGCAGAGGACAGGACTACAATGAGCAGTTCTTC. Its protein is CASRGQDYNEQFF.

This clone turned up a few times. This chain joins TRBV20-1 and TRBJ1-2, with D possibly being TRBD1 (5 bases). The CDR3 length is 11 residues. The germline V and J ends were trimmed by 8 bases and 6 bases, with 13 bases remaining between them. Germline V gene data show CDR1 as DFQATT and CDR2 as SNEGSKA (reference sequence). The CDR3 DNA reads as TGCAGTCTTAAGACAGTTAATGGCTACACCTTC. Its translation: CSLKTVNGYTF.

The rearrangement uses TRBV25-1 and TRBJ2-5, with 8 bases aligning to TRBD2. This CDR3 comprises 15 residues. V lost 4 bases, J lost 9 bases, and 13 bases stayed unmatched. Germline CDR1 is MGHDK and CDR2 is SYGVNS. The CDR3 sequence is CASSGHVGLGLAQYF. CDR3 DNA: TGTGCCAGCAGTGGCCATGTGGGACTAGGGCTTGCCCAGTACTTC.

The rearrangement uses TRBV7-2 and TRBJ1-2; D remains unclear. V lost 3 bases, J lost 8 bases, and 10 bases lay in between. CDR3 length equals 12 residues. Germline V gene lookup returns CDR1 SGHTA and CDR2 FQGNSA. The CDR3 DNA follows: TGTGCCAGCAGCTTTTCTGGGCGCGGCTACACCTTC. This sequence encodes CASSFSGRGYTF.

The rearrangement uses TRBV5-4 and TRBJ2-7, with 14 bases matching TRBD2. CDR1 and CDR2 (germline): SGHNT, YYREEE (reference sequence). CDR3 length equals 16 residues. After removal of 4 bases from V and 7 bases from J, the junction contained 10 bases not matched to a gene. The CDR3 spells CASSPGLAGAYTEQYF. Written as DNA, the CDR3 is TGTGCCAGCAGCCCGGGACTAGCGGGGGCCTATACGGAGCAGTACTTC.

The chain employs TRBV11-2 and TRBJ1-6, with unresolved D. CDR3 length: 15 residues. Germline loops: CDR1 SGHAT, CDR2 FQNNGV. Trimming took 3 bases from V and 7 from J, leaving 13 bases between them. CDR3 residues: CASSFQLGPNSPLHF. The CDR3 bases are TGTGCCAGCAGCTTCCAACTGGGCCCCAATTCACCCCTCCACTTT.

This clone was detected only a few times. The rearrangement joins TRBV5-1 to TRBJ2-7; D perhaps matches TRBD1 (5 bases). The V end was cut by 0 bases, the J end by 5 bases, with 12 bases between. Per germline, CDR1 SGHRS and CDR2 YFSETQ. This CDR3 has 14 residues. This CDR3 is CASSLGAGRHEQYF. The CDR3 nucleotides read TGCGCCAGCAGCTTGGGGGCAGGGCGGCACGAGCAGTACTTC.

The CDR3 region has the DNA TGCAGCTCCGGGACAGGGGCCTATGGTGGCTACACCTTC. As protein: CSSGTGAYGGYTF. The chain employs TRBV29-1 and TRBJ1-2, with 10 nucleotides matching TRBD1. Losses at the gene ends were 8 bases for V and 7 bases for J; bases not matched to a gene: 10. Germline V gene data show CDR1 as SQVTM and CDR2 as ANQGSEA. The CDR3 sequence is 13 residues long.

The genes are TRBV10-2 and TRBJ2-1; possibly TRBD1 for D (6 bases). Deletions cut 6 bases from V and 3 bases from J, with 18 bases between. The CDR3 contains 16 residues. The germline CDR1 and CDR2 sequences are WSHSY and SAAADI. The CDR3 here is CASRGEQGHDYNEQFF. Here the CDR3 DNA reads TGCGCCAGCAGGGGGGAACAGGGACACGACTACAATGAGCAGTTCTTC.

This chain joins TRBV18 and TRBJ2-2; TRBD2 matches at 11 bases. Germline CDR1 reads KGHSH; CDR2 reads LQKENI. The CDR3 runs 15 residues. V shed 9 bases, J shed 3 bases, and the junction held 6 bases outside the gene matches. Here the CDR3 DNA reads TGTGCCAGTGCCTCGGGACTAGCGGACACCGGGGAGCTGTTTTTT. This sequence encodes CASASGLADTGELFF.

This clone has only one observation. The genes are TRBV27 and TRBJ2-1; 10 bases map to TRBD2. The V gene end was trimmed by 4 bases and the J gene end by 9 bases; junction bases not matched to a gene: 6. CDR1 MNHEY and CDR2 SMNVEV come from the germline V gene (reference sequence). The CDR3 is 14 residues long. CDR3 sequence: CASSSASGGREQFF. The CDR3 DNA reads TGTGCCAGCAGTTCGGCTAGCGGGGGTCGTGAGCAGTTCTTC.

The V and J genes are TRBV19 and TRBJ1-4; no definite D call. From germline, CDR1 is LNHDA and CDR2 SQIVND (reference sequence). The CDR3 has 13 amino acids. Trimming removed 4 bases from V and 8 bases from J, with 11 bases in between. As DNA, the CDR3 is TGTGCCAGTAGTACCGGGTATGGCGAAAAACTGTTTTTT. Translated: CASSTGYGEKLFF.

The V and J genes are TRBV13 and TRBJ2-7; D is uncertain. Germline V lookup: CDR1 PRHDT, CDR2 FYEKMQ (reference sequence). V lost 5 bases, J lost 2 bases, and 10 bases lay in between. The CDR3 loop spans 13 amino acids. The CDR3 loop is CASSLRLAYEQYF. In nucleotides, the CDR3 is TGTGCCAGCAGCCTCCGGCTAGCCTACGAGCAGTACTTC.

This clone was detected only a few times. The chain is built from TRBV11-2 and TRBJ2-3; 9 bases agree with TRBD2. With 5 bases clipped from V and 0 bases from J, the junction kept 6 bases outside the gene matches. The CDR3 runs to 16 residues. Per germline, CDR1 SGHAT and CDR2 FQNNGV. The CDR3 is CASSPSGLASTDTQYF. The CDR3 DNA reads as TGTGCCAGCAGCCCATCGGGACTAGCCAGCACAGATACGCAGTATTTT.

V is TRBV28 and J is TRBJ2-7; tentative D call: TRBD1 (6 bases). There are 14 residues in the CDR3. The germline V and J ends were trimmed by 7 bases and 2 bases, with 15 bases remaining between them. Germline V gives CDR1 MDHEN, CDR2 SYDVKM. CDR3 region: CASNTQGHTYEQYF. The CDR3 DNA follows: TGTGCCAGCAACACTCAGGGACACACCTACGAGCAGTACTTC.

The gene calls are TRBV30 and TRBJ2-3; 7 bases fit TRBD2. The CDR3 sequence is 13 residues long. Germline-derived CDR1 and CDR2 are GTSNPN and SVGIG (reference sequence). V lost 3 bases and J lost 6; bases outside the gene matches: 6. This chain's CDR3 is CAWSSAGVDTQYF. The CDR3 DNA follows: TGTGCCTGGAGCTCCGCGGGGGTGGATACGCAGTATTTT.

This clone has a handful of counts. The chain joins TRBV7-7 to TRBJ2-5; 8 bases line up with TRBD2. With 4 bases clipped from V and 4 bases from J, the junction kept 5 bases outside the gene matches. CDR3 length equals 14 residues. Germline V gene data show CDR1 as SSHAT and CDR2 as FNYEAQ (reference sequence). CDR3 coding DNA: TGTGCCAGCAGCTCCGGACTAGCCATAGAGACCCAGTACTTC. It codes for CASSSGLAIETQYF.

The table lists this clone with a few counts. This sequence joins TRBV6-5 and TRBJ1-1, with D possibly matching TRBD1 (6 bases). CDR3 length equals 14 residues. Germline V gene data show CDR1 as MNHEY and CDR2 as SVGAGI. V was pared by 6 bases and J by 4 bases, with 15 bases between. CDR3 nucleotides: TGTGCCAGCAGACCCGAGGGGGGGGCCACTGAAGCTTTCTTT. Its translation is CASRPEGGATEAFF.

The count of this clone is one. V is TRBV30 and J is TRBJ2-5, with D maybe TRBD2 (5 bases). Per germline, CDR1 GTSNPN and CDR2 SVGIG (reference sequence). The CDR3 has 13 amino acids. Between the trimmed V and J ends, which lost 7 bases and 5 bases, there was a span of 17 bases. CDR3 sequence: CASVPIRGETQYF. In nucleotides, the CDR3 is TGTGCCTCAGTCCCCATACGAGGGGAGACCCAGTACTTC. Drawing the rest from reference TRBV30 and TRBJ2-5, the complete variable domain is SQTIHQWPATLVQPVGSPLSLECTVEGTSNPNLYWYRQAAGRGLQLLFYSVGIGQISSEVPQNLSASRPQDRQFILSSKKLLLSDSGFYLCASVPIRGETQYFGPGTRLLVL.

The gene calls are TRBV7-3 and TRBJ2-2; TRBD2 might be the D (7 bases). The V gene's germline CDR1 is SGHTA and CDR2 FQGTGA. V was pared by 2 bases and J by 0 bases, with 13 bases between. The CDR3 is made up of 17 amino acids. The CDR3 DNA reads as TGTGCCAGCAGCTTAGGGGGAGGGACACCGAACACCGGGGAGCTGTTTTTT. This sequence encodes CASSLGGGTPNTGELFF.

The V and J genes are TRBV4-1 and TRBJ2-1; D is possibly TRBD2 (5 bases). V dropped 0 bases and J dropped 5 bases, with 14 bases sitting between them. Germline assignment: CDR1 MGHRA and CDR2 YSYEKL. The CDR3 is 16 amino acids. CDR3: CASSQDRGSGDNEQFF. CDR3 coding DNA: TGCGCCAGCAGCCAAGATCGGGGATCAGGCGACAATGAGCAGTTCTTC.

This chain links TRBV4-1 with TRBJ1-1, with a tentative D call TRBD1 (5 bases). This CDR3 is 16 amino acids long. Between the trimmed V and J ends, which lost 3 bases and 1 base, there was a span of 15 bases. Germline CDR1 and CDR2: MGHRA and YSYEKL. CDR3 in DNA: TGCGCCAGCAGCCATCCCTCGGGACTTTCGAACACTGAAGCTTTCTTT. Translation: CASSHPSGLSNTEAFF.